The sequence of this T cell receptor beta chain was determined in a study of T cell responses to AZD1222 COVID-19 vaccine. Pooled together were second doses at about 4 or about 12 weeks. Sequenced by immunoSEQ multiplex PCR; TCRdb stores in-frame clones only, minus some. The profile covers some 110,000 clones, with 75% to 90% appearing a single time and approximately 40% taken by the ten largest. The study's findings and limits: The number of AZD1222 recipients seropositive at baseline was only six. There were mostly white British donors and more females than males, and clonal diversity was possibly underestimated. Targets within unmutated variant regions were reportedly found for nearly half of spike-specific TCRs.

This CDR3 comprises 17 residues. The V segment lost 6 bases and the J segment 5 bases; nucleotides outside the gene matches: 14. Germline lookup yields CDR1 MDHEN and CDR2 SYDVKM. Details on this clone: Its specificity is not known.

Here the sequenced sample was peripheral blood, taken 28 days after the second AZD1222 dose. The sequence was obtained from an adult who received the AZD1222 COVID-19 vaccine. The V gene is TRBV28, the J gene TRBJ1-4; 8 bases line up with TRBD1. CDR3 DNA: TGTGCCAGCAGCTATGCCCTTACTCAGGGGGCGAATGAAAAACTGTTTTTT. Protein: CASSYALTQGANEKLFF.